This T cell receptor beta chain was recovered during a study of shared T cell receptors in the human thymus. Measured with immunoSEQ multiplex PCR; TCRdb has only the in-frame clones, and not every one. The sample shows 450,000 to 650,000 clones, about 80% of them seen only once. The CDR3 has 16 amino acids. The trim removed 0 bases at V and 1 base at J, leaving 2 bases unmatched. Per the germline V gene, CDR1 is LGHNT and CDR2 is FRNRAP. The data also belong to a second study, concerning human thymus T cells. In that study: Highly overlapping thymic repertoires among unrelated individuals were reported in related research.

The chain links TRBV12-5 to TRBJ2-7, with 11 bases matching TRBD1. Sequences were obtained from thymocytes. This TCR was sampled from a boy under three years old with a congenital heart defect. CDR3 DNA: TGTGCTAGTGGTTTGGTGGGGACAGGGGGTTCCTACGAGCAGTACTTC. This sequence encodes CASGLVGTGGSYEQYF.